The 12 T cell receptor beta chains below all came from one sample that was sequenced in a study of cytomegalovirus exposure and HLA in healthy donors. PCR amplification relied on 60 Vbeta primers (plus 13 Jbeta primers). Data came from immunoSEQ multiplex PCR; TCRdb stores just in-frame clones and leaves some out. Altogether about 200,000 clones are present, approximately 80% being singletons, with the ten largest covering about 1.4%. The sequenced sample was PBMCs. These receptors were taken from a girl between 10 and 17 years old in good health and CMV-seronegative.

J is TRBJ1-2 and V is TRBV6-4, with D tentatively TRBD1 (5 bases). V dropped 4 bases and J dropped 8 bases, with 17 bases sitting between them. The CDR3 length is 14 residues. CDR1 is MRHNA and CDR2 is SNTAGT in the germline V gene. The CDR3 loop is CASSGDRNRWGYTF. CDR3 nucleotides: TGTGCCAGCAGTGGCGACAGAAACCGGTGGGGCTACACCTTC.

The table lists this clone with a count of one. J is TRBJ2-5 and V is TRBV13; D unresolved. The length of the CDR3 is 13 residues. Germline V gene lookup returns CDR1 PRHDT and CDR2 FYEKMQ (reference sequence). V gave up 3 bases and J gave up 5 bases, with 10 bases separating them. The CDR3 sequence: CASSLAQTETQYF. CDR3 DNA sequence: TGTGCCAGCAGCTTGGCCCAAACGGAGACCCAGTACTTC.

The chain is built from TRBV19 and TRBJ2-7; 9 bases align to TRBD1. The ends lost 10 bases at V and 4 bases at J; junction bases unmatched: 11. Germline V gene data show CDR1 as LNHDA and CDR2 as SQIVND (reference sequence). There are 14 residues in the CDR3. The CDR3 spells CAKYRDREEYEQYF. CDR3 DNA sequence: TGTGCCAAATACCGGGACAGGGAGGAATACGAGCAGTACTTC.

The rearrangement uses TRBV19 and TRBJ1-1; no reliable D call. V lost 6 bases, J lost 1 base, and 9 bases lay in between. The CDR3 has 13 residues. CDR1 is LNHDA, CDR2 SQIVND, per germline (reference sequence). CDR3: CASRDYQNTEAFF. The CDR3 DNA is TGTGCCAGTAGAGACTACCAGAACACTGAAGCTTTCTTT.

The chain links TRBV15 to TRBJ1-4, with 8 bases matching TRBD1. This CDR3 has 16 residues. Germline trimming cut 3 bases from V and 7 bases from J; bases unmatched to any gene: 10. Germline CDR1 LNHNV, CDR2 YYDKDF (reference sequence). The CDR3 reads CATSSKDRDGIEKLFF. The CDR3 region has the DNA TGTGCCACCAGCAGCAAGGACAGGGATGGAATTGAAAAACTGTTTTTT.

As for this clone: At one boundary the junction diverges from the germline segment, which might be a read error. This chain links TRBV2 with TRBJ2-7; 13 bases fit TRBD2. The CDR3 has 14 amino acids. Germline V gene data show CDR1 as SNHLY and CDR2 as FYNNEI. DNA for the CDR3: TGTGCCAGCAGCGAAGGACTAGCGGGAGCGTACCGCGACTTC. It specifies CASSEGLAGAYRDF. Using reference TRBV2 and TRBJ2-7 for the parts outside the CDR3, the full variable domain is EPEVTQTPSHQVTQMGQEVILRCVPISNHLYFYWYRQILGQKVEFLVSFYNNEISEKSEIFDDQFSVERPDGSNFTLKIRSTKLEDSAMYFCASSEGLAGAYRDFGPGTRLTVT.

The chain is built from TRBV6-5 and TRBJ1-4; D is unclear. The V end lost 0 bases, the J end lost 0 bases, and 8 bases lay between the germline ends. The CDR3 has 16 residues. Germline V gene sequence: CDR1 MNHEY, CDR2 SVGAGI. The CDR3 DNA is TGTGCCAGCAGTTACTCGACGGGTGCAACTAATGAAAAACTGTTTTTT. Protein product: CASSYSTGATNEKLFF.

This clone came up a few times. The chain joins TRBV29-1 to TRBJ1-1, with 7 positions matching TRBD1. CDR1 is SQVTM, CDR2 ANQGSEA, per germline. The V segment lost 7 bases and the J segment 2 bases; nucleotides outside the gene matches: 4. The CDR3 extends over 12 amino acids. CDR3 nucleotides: TGCAGCGCCGGACAGGCAAACACTGAAGCTTTCTTT. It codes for CSAGQANTEAFF.

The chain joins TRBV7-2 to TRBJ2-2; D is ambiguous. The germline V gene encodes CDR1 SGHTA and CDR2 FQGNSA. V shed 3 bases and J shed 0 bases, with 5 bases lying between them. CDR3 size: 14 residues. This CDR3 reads CASSFRPNTGELFF. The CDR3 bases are TGTGCCAGCAGCTTCAGGCCGAACACCGGGGAGCTGTTTTTT.

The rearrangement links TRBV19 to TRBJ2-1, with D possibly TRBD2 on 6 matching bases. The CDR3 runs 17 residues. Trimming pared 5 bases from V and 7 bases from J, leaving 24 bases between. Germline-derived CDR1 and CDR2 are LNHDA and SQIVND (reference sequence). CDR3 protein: CASSPPPRGRKGNEQFF. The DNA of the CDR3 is TGTGCCAGTAGTCCCCCCCCCAGAGGGAGGAAGGGGAATGAGCAGTTCTTC.

In DNA, the CDR3 is TGTGCCAGCAGTGAAAACAGGGTTAGCTACACCTTC. The encoded protein is CASSENRVSYTF. The rearrangement uses TRBV27 and TRBJ1-2, with a tentative D call TRBD1 (6 bases). Trimming pared 5 bases from V and 9 bases from J, leaving 13 bases between. In germline, CDR1 is MNHEY, CDR2 SMNVEV (reference sequence). The CDR3 sequence is 12 residues long.

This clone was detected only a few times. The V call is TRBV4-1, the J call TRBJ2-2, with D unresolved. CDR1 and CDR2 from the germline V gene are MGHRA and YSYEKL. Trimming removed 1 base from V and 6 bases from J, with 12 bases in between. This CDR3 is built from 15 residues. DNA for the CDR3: TGCGCCAGCAGCCAAGCTTTGTTTGGCCCCGGGGAGCTGTTTTTT. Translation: CASSQALFGPGELFF.